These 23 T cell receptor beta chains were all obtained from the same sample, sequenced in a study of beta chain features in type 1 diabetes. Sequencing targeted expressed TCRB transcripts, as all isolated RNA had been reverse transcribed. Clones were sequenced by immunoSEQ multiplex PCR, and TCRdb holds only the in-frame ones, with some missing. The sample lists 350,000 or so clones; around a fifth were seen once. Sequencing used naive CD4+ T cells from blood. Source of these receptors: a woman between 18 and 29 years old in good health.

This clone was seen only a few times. The CDR3 loop is CASSYDRDYGYTF. Here the CDR3 DNA reads TGTGCCAGCAGTTACGACAGGGACTATGGCTACACCTTC. V gene TRBV6-6 combines with J gene TRBJ1-2; 7 bases match TRBD1. The trim removed 2 bases at V and 3 bases at J, leaving 0 bases unmatched. This CDR3 has 13 residues. The germline V gene has CDR1 MNHNY and CDR2 SVGAGI (reference sequence).

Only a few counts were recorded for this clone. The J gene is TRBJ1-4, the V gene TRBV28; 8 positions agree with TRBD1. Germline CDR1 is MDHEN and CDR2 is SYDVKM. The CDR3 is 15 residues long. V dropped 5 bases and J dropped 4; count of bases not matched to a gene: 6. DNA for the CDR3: TGTGCCAGCAGTCGTAGGACAGGGATTAATGAAAAACTGTTTTTT. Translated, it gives CASSRRTGINEKLFF.

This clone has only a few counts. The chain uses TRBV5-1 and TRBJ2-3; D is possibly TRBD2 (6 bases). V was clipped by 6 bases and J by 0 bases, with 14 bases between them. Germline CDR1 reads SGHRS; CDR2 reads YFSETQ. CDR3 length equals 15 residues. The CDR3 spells CASTLVGRSTDTQYF. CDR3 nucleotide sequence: TGCGCCAGCACCCTCGTGGGGAGGAGCACAGATACGCAGTATTTT.

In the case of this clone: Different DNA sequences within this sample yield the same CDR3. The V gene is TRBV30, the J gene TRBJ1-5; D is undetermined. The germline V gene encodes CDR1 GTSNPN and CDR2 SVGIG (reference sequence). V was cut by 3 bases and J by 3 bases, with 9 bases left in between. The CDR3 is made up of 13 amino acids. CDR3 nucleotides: TGTGCCTGGAGCCGTCAGGACAATCAGCCCCAGCATTTT. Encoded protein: CAWSRQDNQPQHF.

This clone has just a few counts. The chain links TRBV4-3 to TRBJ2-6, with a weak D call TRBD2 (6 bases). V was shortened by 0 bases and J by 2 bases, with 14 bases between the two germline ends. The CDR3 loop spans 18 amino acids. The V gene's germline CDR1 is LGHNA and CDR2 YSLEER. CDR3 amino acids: CASSQDLGWEAGANVLTF. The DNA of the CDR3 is TGCGCCAGCAGCCAAGACCTTGGATGGGAGGCTGGGGCCAACGTCCTGACTTTC.

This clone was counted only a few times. CDR3 coding DNA: TGCGCCAGCAGCCAAGTACAGGGGGCGCGTGGCTACACCTTC. Protein product: CASSQVQGARGYTF. The V and J genes are TRBV4-1 and TRBJ1-2, with 9 bases that match TRBD1. With 1 base clipped from V and 7 bases from J, the junction kept 4 bases outside the gene matches. The V gene's germline CDR1 is MGHRA and CDR2 YSYEKL. The CDR3 is made up of 14 amino acids.

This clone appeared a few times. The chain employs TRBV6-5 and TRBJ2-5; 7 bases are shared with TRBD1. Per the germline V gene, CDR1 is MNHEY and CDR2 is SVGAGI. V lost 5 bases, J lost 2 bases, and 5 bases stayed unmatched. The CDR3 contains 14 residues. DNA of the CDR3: TGTGCCAGCAGTACCGGACAGGCACAAGAGACCCAGTACTTC. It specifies CASSTGQAQETQYF.

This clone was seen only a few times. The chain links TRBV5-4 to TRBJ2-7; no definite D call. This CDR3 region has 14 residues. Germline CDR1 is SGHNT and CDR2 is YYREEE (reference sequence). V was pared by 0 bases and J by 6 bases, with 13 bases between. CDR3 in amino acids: CASSLGPTGLEQYF. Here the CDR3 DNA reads TGTGCCAGCAGCTTGGGGCCTACTGGGCTCGAGCAGTACTTC.

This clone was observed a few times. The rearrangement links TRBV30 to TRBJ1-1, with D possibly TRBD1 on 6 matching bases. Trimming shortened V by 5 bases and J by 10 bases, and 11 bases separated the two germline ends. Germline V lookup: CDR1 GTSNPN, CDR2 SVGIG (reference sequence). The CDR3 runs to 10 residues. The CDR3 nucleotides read TGTGCCTGGGCAGGGGAGGGAGCTTTCTTT. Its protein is CAWAGEGAFF.

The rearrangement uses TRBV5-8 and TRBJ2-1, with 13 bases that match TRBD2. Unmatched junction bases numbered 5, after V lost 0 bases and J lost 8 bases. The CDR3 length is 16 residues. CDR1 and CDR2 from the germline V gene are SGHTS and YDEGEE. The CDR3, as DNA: TGTGCCAGCAGCTTGGTGACTAGCGGGAGGTGGTATGAGCAGTTCTTC. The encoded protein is CASSLVTSGRWYEQFF.

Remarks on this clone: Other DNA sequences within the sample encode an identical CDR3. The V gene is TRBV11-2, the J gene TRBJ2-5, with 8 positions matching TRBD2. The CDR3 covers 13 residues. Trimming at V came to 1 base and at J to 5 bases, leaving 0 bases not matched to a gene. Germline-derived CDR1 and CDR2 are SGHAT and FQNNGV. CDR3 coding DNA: TGTGCCAGCAGCTTAGGCGGGAGGGAGACCCAGTACTTC. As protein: CASSLGGRETQYF.

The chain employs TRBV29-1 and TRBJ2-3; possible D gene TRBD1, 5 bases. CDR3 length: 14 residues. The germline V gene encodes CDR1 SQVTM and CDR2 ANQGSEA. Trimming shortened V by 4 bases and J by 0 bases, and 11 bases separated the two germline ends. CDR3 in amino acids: CSVARQQSTDTQYF. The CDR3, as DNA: TGCAGCGTTGCGAGACAGCAGAGCACAGATACGCAGTATTTT.

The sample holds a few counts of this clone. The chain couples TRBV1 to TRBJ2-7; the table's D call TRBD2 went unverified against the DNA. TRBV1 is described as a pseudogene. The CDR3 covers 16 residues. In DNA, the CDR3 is TGCACCAGCAGCCAATCCGAAAGGGAGATATTTTACGAGCAGTACTTC. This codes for CTSSQSEREIFYEQYF.

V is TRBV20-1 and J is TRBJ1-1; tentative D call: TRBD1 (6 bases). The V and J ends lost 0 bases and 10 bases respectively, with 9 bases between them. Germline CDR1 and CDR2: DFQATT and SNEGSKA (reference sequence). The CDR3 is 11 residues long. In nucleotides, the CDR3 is TGCAGTGCTAGAGATCTACAGGGAGCTTTCTTT. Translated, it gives CSARDLQGAFF.

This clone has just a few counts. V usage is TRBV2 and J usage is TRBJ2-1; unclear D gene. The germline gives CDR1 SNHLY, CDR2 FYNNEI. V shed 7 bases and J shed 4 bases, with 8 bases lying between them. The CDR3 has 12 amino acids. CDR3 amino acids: CASNSEYNEQFF. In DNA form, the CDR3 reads TGTGCCAGCAACTCCGAGTACAATGAGCAGTTCTTC.

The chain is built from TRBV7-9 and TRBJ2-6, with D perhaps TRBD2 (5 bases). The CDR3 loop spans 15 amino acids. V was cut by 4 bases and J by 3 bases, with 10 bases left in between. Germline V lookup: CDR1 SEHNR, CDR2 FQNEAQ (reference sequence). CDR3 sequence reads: CASSSSGSGANVLTF. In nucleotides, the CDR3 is TGTGCCAGCAGCTCATCGGGGAGTGGGGCCAACGTCCTGACTTTC.

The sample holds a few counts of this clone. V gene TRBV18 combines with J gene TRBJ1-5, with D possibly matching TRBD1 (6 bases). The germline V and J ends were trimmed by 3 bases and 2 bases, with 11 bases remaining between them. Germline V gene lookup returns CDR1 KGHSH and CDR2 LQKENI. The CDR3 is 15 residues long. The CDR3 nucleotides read TGTGCCAGCTCACCCGCAGGGGTGGGCAATCAGCCCCAGCATTTT. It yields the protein CASSPAGVGNQPQHF. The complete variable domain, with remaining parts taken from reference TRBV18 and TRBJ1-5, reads NAGVMQNPRHLVRRRGQEARLRCSPMKGHSHVYWYRQLPEEGLKFMVYLQKENIIDESGMPKERFSAEFPKEGPSILRIQQVVRGDSAAYFCASSPAGVGNQPQHFGDGTRLSIL.

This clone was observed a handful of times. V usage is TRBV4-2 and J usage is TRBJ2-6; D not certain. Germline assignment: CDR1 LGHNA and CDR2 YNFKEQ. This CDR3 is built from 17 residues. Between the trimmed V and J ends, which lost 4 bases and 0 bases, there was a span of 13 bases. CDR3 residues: CASSPNPTISGANVLTF. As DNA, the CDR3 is TGTGCCAGCAGCCCTAACCCTACTATCTCTGGGGCCAACGTCCTGACTTTC.

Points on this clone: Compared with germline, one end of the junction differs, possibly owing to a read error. As DNA, the CDR3 is TGTGCTAGCAGCGTGGACGCCCGGGACAGGGGGGTAGATACGCAGTATTTT. Residues: CASSVDARDRGVDTQYF. V usage is TRBV7-7 and J usage is TRBJ2-3, with 11 bases identical to TRBD1. CDR1 is SSHAT, CDR2 FNYEAQ, per germline (reference sequence). The length of the CDR3 is 17 residues.

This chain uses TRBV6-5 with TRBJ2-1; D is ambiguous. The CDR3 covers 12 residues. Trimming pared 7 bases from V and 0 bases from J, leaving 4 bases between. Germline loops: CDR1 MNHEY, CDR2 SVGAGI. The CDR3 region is CASTSSYNEQFF. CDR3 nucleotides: TGTGCCAGCACCAGCTCCTACAATGAGCAGTTCTTC.

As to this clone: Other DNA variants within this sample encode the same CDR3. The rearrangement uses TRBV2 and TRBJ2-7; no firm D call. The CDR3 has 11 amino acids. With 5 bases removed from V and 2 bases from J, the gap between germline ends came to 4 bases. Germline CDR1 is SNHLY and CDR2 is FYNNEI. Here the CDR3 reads CASSLAYEQYF. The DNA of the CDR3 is TGTGCCAGCAGTCTTGCCTACGAGCAGTACTTC.

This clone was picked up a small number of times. This CDR3 is CASSPPQNREQYF. CDR3 nucleotides: TGTGCCAGCTCACCCCCGCAGAACCGCGAGCAGTACTTC. The chain uses TRBV18 and TRBJ2-7; D uncertain. The V gene lost 3 bases and the J gene lost 6 bases, with 12 bases spanning the gap. CDR1 is KGHSH, CDR2 LQKENI, per germline. The CDR3 length is 13 residues.

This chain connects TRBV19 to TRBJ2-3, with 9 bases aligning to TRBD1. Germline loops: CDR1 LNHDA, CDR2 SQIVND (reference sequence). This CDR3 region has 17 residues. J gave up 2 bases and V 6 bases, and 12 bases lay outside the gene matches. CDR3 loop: CASRRTGDDLVTDTQYF. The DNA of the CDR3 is TGTGCCAGTAGGAGGACAGGGGACGACCTCGTCACAGATACGCAGTATTTT.